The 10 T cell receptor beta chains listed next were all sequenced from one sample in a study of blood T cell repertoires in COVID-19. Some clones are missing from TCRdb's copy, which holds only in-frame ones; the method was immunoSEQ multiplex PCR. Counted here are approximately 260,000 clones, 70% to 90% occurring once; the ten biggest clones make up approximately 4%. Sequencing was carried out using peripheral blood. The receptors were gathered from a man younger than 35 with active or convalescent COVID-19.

The CDR3 reads CASSRSTSLPYEQYF. DNA for the CDR3: TGTGCCAGCAGTCGCTCCACTAGCCTACCCTACGAGCAGTACTTC. This chain links TRBV6-2 or TRBV6-3 with TRBJ2-7; possibly TRBD2 for D (6 bases). The CDR3 has 15 residues. In germline, CDR1 is MNHEY, CDR2 SVGEGT. V shed 5 bases and J shed 2 bases, with 16 bases lying between them.

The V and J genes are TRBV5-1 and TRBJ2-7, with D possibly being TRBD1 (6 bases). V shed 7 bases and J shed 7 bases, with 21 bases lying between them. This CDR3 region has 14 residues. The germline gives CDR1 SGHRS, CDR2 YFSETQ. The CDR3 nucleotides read TGCGCCAGCGGGAACGGACAGCCCGAAGGAGAGCAGTACTTC. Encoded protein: CASGNGQPEGEQYF.

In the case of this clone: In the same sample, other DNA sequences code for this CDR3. CDR3 coding DNA: TGTGCCTGGAGTGTAGCTTCCTATAATTCACCCCTCCACTTT. Its translation is CAWSVASYNSPLHF. V usage is TRBV30 and J usage is TRBJ1-6; D is ambiguous. The CDR3 is 14 residues long. Trimming took 0 bases from V and 1 from J, leaving 4 bases between them. Per the germline V gene, CDR1 is GTSNPN and CDR2 is SVGIG (reference sequence). Complete variable domain (other parts from reference TRBV30 and TRBJ1-6): SQTIHQWPATLVQPVGSPLSLECTVEGTSNPNLYWYRQAAGRGLQLLFYSVGIGQISSEVPQNLSASRPQDRQFILSSKKLLLSDSGFYLCAWSVASYNSPLHFGNGTRLTVT.

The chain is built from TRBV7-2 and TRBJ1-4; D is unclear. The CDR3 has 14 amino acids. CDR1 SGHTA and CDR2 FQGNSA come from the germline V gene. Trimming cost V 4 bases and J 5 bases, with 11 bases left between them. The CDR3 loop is CASSWRVRNEKLFF. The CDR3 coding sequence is TGTGCCAGCAGCTGGAGGGTTAGGAATGAAAAACTGTTTTTT.

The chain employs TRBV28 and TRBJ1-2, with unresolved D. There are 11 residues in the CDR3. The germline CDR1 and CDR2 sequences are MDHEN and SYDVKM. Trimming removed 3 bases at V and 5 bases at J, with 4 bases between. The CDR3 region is CASSFGYGYTF. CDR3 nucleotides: TGTGCCAGCAGTTTCGGGTATGGCTACACCTTC.

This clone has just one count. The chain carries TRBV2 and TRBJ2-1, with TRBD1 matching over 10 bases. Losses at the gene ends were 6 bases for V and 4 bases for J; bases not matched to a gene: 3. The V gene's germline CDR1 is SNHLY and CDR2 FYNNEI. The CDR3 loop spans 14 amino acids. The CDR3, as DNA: TGTGCCAGCAGACGGACAGGGGGGTACAATGAGCAGTTCTTC. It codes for CASRRTGGYNEQFF.

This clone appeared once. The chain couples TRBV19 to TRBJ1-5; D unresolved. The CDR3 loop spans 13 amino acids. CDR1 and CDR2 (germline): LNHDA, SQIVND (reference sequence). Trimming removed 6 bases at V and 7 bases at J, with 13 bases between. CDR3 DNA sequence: TGTGCCAGTAGCCCCGGGGAAATCCAGCCCCAGCATTTT. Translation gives CASSPGEIQPQHF.

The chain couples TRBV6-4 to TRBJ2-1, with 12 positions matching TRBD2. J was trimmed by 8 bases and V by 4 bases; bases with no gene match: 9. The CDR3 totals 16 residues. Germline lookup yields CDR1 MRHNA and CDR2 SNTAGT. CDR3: CASSASGTSGSDEQFF. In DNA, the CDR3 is TGTGCCAGCAGTGCTTCCGGGACTAGCGGGTCGGATGAGCAGTTCTTC.

The CDR3 DNA reads TGTGCCAGCAGCCAAGCCGGGGACAGAACCCCTGGGGCCAACGTCCTGACTTTC. Its translation is CASSQAGDRTPGANVLTF. The chain employs TRBV4-2 and TRBJ2-6; 7 bases are shared with TRBD1. This CDR3 is 18 amino acids long. V shed 1 base, J shed 2 bases, and the junction held 8 bases outside the gene matches. Germline V gives CDR1 LGHNA, CDR2 YNFKEQ.

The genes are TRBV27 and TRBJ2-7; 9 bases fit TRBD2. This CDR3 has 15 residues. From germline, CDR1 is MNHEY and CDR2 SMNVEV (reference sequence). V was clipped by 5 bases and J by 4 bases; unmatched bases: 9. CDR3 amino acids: CASSLIAGDGYEQYF. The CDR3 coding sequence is TGTGCCAGCAGTCTCATAGCGGGAGATGGATACGAGCAGTACTTC.